These 22 T cell receptor beta chains originate from one sample sequenced in a study of CD8+CD57+ T cells in acquired aplastic anemia (dated by TCRdb to the late 2010s). These reads were obtained on an Illumina HiSeq 2000. TCR beta VDJ combination and CDR3 sequence profiling used genomic DNA as the template. The raw public reads went through TCRdb reprocessing: fastp at Q25, MiXCR clone calling, in-frame beta chains kept. Every CDR3 protein is listed once, alongside the most common genes and DNA of its rows. For this sample the table gives 150,000 or so distinct CDR3 sequences, of which roughly 45% were detected only once. The ten largest clones take up roughly 2.9% of the sample. The patients picked for sequencing were ones in whom flow cytometry had shown an expansion of CD8+CD57+ cells. Sequencing was carried out using sorted CD4+, CD8+, or CD8+CD57+ T cells (not recorded which) from PBMCs. All receptors derive from a human donor with aplastic anemia.

In its sample, this clonotype was seen many times. The chain carries TRBV20-1 and TRBJ1-1; 9 bases map to TRBD1. V was clipped by 0 bases and J by 6 bases; unmatched bases: 8. Germline V lookup: CDR1 DFQATT, CDR2 SNEGSKA (reference sequence). This CDR3 is built from 15 residues. The CDR3 loop is CSARDTGGPTPEAFF. For the CDR3, the DNA is TGCAGTGCTAGAGACACAGGGGGCCCTACCCCTGAAGCTTTCTTT.

The chain employs TRBV30 and TRBJ1-1; 7 bases are a match to TRBD1. V trimming: 3 bases; J trimming: 7 bases; junction bases outside the gene matches: 8. The CDR3 is 13 residues long. From germline, CDR1 is GTSNPN and CDR2 SVGIG (reference sequence). The CDR3 DNA sequence: TGTGCCTGGAGCGGGGGACAGTCTATTGAAGCTTTCTTT. Translating gives CAWSGGQSIEAFF.

In this sample, this clonotype turned up a few times. V and J are TRBV29-1 and TRBJ1-1, with a weak D call TRBD1 (5 bases). Trimming pared 1 base from V and 4 bases from J, leaving 10 bases between. Germline-derived CDR1 and CDR2 are SQVTM and ANQGSEA. The CDR3 length is 13 residues. CDR3 nucleotide sequence: TGCAGCGTTGAAGGGGGCGTACTCACTGAAGCTTTCTTT. Translating gives CSVEGGVLTEAFF.

In its sample, this clonotype was seen a few times. This sequence joins TRBV19 and TRBJ1-2; D call uncertain. Trimming pared 0 bases from V and 2 bases from J, leaving 4 bases between. Germline assignment: CDR1 LNHDA and CDR2 SQIVND (reference sequence). The CDR3 contains 13 residues. The CDR3 is CASSIEGNYGYTF. In nucleotides, the CDR3 is TGTGCCAGTAGTATAGAAGGGAACTATGGCTACACCTTC.

The chain employs TRBV2 and TRBJ1-2; TRBD1 matches 10 bases. V dropped 6 bases and J dropped 5; count of bases not matched to a gene: 6. Germline assignment: CDR1 SNHLY and CDR2 FYNNEI. The CDR3 contains 14 residues. CDR3 sequence reads: CASRDRGIGYGYTF. The CDR3 bases are TGTGCCAGCAGGGACAGGGGGATTGGATATGGCTACACCTTC.

This clonotype was seen a few times. This chain connects TRBV9 to TRBJ2-3; 9 bases fit TRBD2. V shed 0 bases, J shed 0 bases, and the junction held 11 bases outside the gene matches. CDR1 SGDLS and CDR2 YYNGEE come from the germline V gene. This CDR3 is built from 19 residues. This CDR3 reads CASSVGALAGGTSTDTQYF. CDR3 coding DNA: TGTGCCAGCAGCGTAGGTGCTCTCGCGGGGGGGACTAGCACAGATACGCAGTATTTT.

The chain is built from TRBV10-3 and TRBJ2-7, with TRBD2 identical over 13 bases. CDR1 and CDR2 from the germline V gene are ENHRY and SYGVKD. The CDR3 totals 14 residues. The trim removed 10 bases at V and 8 bases at J, leaving 11 bases unmatched. The CDR3 region is CATRKGTSGVKQYF. CDR3 in DNA: TGTGCCACCAGGAAAGGGACTAGCGGGGTTAAGCAGTACTTC.

The sample holds many counts of this clonotype. The CDR3 DNA follows: TGTGCCAGCAGGCGAGGGGACAGGGAGAAAGAGACCCAGTACTTC. This gives the protein CASRRGDREKETQYF. This chain joins TRBV5-8 and TRBJ2-5; TRBD1 matches at 9 bases. The germline V gene has CDR1 SGHTS and CDR2 YDEGEE. With 5 bases clipped from V and 3 bases from J, the junction kept 8 bases outside the gene matches. The CDR3 is 15 residues long. Combining the CDR3 with reference TRBV5-8 and TRBJ2-5 gives the whole variable domain EAGVTQSPTHLIKTRGQQATLRCSPISGHTSVYWYQQALGLGLQFLLWYDEGEERNRGNFPPRFSGRQFPNYSSELNVNALELEDSALYLCASRRGDREKETQYFGPGTRLLVL.

As to this clonotype: One base away lies a much larger clone, so this may be a sequencing read error. This chain links TRBV11-3 with TRBJ2-5; 7 positions match TRBD2. Germline CDR1 and CDR2: SGHNT and YENEEA. Trimming removed 1 base from V and 7 bases from J; junction bases left unmatched: 12. The CDR3 is made up of 16 amino acids. CDR3 region: CASSLGAEAGGGTQYF. The CDR3 nucleotides are TGTGCCAGCAGCTTAGGAGCGGAGGCGGGCGGGGGGACCCAGTACTTC. Using reference TRBV11-3 and TRBJ2-5 for the parts outside the CDR3, the full variable domain is EAGVVQSPRYKIIEKKQPVAFWCNPISGHNTLYWYLQNLGQGPELLIRYENEEAVDDSQLPKDRFSAERLKGVDSTLKIQPAELGDSAVYLCASSLGAEAGGGTQYFGPGTRLLVL.

CDR3 in DNA: TGTGCCAGTACCCGTCGGGACATTAATCAGCCCCAGCATTTT. It translates to CASTRRDINQPQHF. V usage is TRBV19 and J usage is TRBJ1-5; TRBD1 might be the D (6 bases). The CDR3 is 14 amino acids. With 7 bases removed from V and 4 bases from J, the gap between germline ends came to 14 bases. The germline V gene has CDR1 LNHDA and CDR2 SQIVND (reference sequence).

The chain uses TRBV19 and TRBJ2-7; TRBD1 agrees at 9 bases. Trimming took 5 bases from V and 7 from J; bases not matched to a gene: 6. The CDR3 runs to 13 residues. CDR1 and CDR2 (germline): LNHDA, SQIVND (reference sequence). The CDR3 DNA reads as TGTGCCAGTAGTGGGGACAGGGCGTCGGAGCAGTACTTC. Residues: CASSGDRASEQYF.

The chain employs TRBV5-1 and TRBJ2-5, with D perhaps TRBD2 (5 bases). CDR3 size: 14 residues. CDR1 and CDR2 from the germline V gene are SGHRS and YFSETQ. Trimming stripped 0 bases from V and 5 bases from J, with 11 bases between. The CDR3 DNA reads TGCGCCAGCAGCTTGGTGGTCGGGGAGGAGACCCAGTACTTC. Translation: CASSLVVGEETQYF.

The rearrangement joins TRBV4-2 to TRBJ2-5; 14 nucleotides agree with TRBD2. This CDR3 is built from 16 residues. The V segment lost 3 bases and the J segment 5 bases; nucleotides outside the gene matches: 5. CDR1 and CDR2 from the germline V gene are LGHNA and YNFKEQ. The CDR3 nucleotides are TGTGCCAGCAGCCAGTCGACTAGCGGGGGGGCGGAGACCCAGTACTTC. Amino acid sequence: CASSQSTSGGAETQYF.

This rearrangement joins TRBV4-1 to TRBJ2-5, with D possibly TRBD2 on 6 matching bases. The CDR3 is made up of 13 amino acids. Trimming shortened V by 4 bases and J by 0 bases, and 6 bases separated the two germline ends. The germline CDR1 and CDR2 sequences are MGHRA and YSYEKL. The CDR3 protein is CASSRDYQETQYF. For the CDR3, the DNA is TGCGCCAGCAGCCGGGACTACCAAGAGACCCAGTACTTC.

The table lists this clonotype with a few counts. J is TRBJ1-2 and V is TRBV2, with TRBD1 as a possible D gene (6 bases). V lost 6 bases and J lost 8, with 19 bases in between. The germline V gene encodes CDR1 SNHLY and CDR2 FYNNEI. CDR3 size: 14 residues. CDR3 coding DNA: TGTGCCAGCAGCGGTCCGGGGGCCAGGGTGGGCTACACCTTC. Its translation is CASSGPGARVGYTF.

The V gene is TRBV19, the J gene TRBJ1-1; D call uncertain. V dropped 10 bases and J dropped 3 bases, with 15 bases sitting between them. The CDR3 loop spans 13 amino acids. CDR1 LNHDA and CDR2 SQIVND come from the germline V gene (reference sequence). The CDR3 DNA reads TGTGCCACTACCCAGCGTGTGGACACTGAAGCTTTCTTT. Encoded protein: CATTQRVDTEAFF.

The rearrangement joins TRBV7-9 to TRBJ1-6; D not certain. Trimming removed 0 bases at V and 10 bases at J, with 4 bases between. Germline CDR1 is SEHNR and CDR2 is FQNEAQ (reference sequence). The CDR3 consists of 12 residues. The CDR3: CASSLASSPLHF. The CDR3, as DNA: TGTGCCAGCAGCTTAGCTTCCTCACCCCTCCACTTT.

On this clonotype: Since a much larger clone is just one base distant, this may be a read error. The chain uses TRBV7-2 and TRBJ1-1; D uncertain. The CDR3 contains 13 residues. Germline V gives CDR1 SGHTA, CDR2 FQGNSA. Trimming removed 2 bases at V and 0 bases at J, with 4 bases between. CDR3 sequence reads: CASSLSVNTEAFF. The CDR3 DNA sequence: TGTGCCAGCAGCTTATCCGTGAACACTGAAGCTTTCTTT.

This chain links TRBV2 with TRBJ2-1; 12 nucleotides agree with TRBD1. The CDR3 extends over 15 amino acids. Trimming at V came to 5 bases and at J to 7 bases, leaving 6 bases not matched to a gene. Germline CDR1 SNHLY, CDR2 FYNNEI. The CDR3 DNA reads as TGTGCCAGCAGTTTCCCGGGACAGGGGGCGAATGAGCAGTTCTTC. This encodes CASSFPGQGANEQFF.

The chain employs TRBV2 and TRBJ2-5; either TRBD1 or TRBD2 may fit D (5 bases each). CDR1 is SNHLY and CDR2 is FYNNEI in the germline V gene. The CDR3 covers 13 residues. V was cut by 4 bases and J by 2 bases, with 8 bases left in between. The CDR3: CASSGDLQETQYF. The CDR3 region has the DNA TGTGCCAGCAGTGGGGACCTACAAGAGACCCAGTACTTC.

In its sample, this clonotype was seen many times. This chain uses TRBV19 with TRBJ1-1; 10 bases agree with TRBD1. Germline CDR1 reads LNHDA; CDR2 reads SQIVND (reference sequence). V lost 7 bases to trimming and J lost 4 bases; unmatched junction nucleotides: 12. This CDR3 contains 16 residues. CDR3 bases: TGTGCCAGTACCCCCACCGGACAGGGGGTAGGCACTGAAGCTTTCTTT. It is translated as CASTPTGQGVGTEAFF.

This clonotype has a count of ten or more. The chain couples TRBV5-6 to TRBJ2-2, with a tentative D call TRBD2 (5 bases). The CDR3 covers 13 residues. The ends were cut back, 0 bases at V and 9 bases at J, with 9 bases in the middle. Germline V gene lookup returns CDR1 SGHDT and CDR2 YYEEEE. The CDR3 DNA reads TGTGCCAGCAGCTTGGTCGGGGTCAGGGAGCTGTTTTTT. Translated, it gives CASSLVGVRELFF.